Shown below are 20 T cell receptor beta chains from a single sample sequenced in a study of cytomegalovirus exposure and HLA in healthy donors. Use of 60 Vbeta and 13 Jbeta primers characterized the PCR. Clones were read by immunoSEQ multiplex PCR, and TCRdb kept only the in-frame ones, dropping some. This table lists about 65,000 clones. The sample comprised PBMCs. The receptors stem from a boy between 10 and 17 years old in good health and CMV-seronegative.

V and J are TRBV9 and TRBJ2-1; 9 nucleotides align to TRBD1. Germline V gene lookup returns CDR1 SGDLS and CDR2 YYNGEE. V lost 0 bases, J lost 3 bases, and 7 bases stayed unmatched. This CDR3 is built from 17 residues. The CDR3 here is CASSVDPGTGNYNEQFF. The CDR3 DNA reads TGTGCCAGCAGCGTAGATCCCGGGACAGGGAACTACAATGAGCAGTTCTTC.

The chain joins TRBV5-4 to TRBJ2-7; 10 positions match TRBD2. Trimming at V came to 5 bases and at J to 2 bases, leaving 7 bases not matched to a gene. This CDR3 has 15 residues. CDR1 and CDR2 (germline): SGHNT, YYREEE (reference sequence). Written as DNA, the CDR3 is TGTGCCAGCAGTACAGGAACTAGCGGGACCTACGAGCAGTACTTC. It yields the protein CASSTGTSGTYEQYF.

CDR3 in amino acids: CASSWTDRGGEQFF. The CDR3 region has the DNA TGTGCCAGCAGCTGGACGGACCGCGGCGGGGAGCAGTTCTTC. The chain links TRBV9 to TRBJ2-1; a weak D match, TRBD2 (5 bases). Germline CDR1 and CDR2: SGDLS and YYNGEE. CDR3 length equals 14 residues. V was pared by 4 bases and J by 10 bases, with 18 bases between.

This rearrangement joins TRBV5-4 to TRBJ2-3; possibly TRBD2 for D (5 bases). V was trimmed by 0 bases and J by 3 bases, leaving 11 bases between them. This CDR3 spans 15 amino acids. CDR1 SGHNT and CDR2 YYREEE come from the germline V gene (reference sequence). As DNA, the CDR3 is TGTGCCAGCAGCTTGGATTCTAGCCGTACAGATACGCAGTATTTT. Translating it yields CASSLDSSRTDTQYF.

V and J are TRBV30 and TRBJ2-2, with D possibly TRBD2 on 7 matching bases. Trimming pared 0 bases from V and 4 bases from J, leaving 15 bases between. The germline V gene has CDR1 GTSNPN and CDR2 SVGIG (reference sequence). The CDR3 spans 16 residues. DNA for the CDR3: TGTGCCTGGAGTGTACACCGGGGAGGGGGCACCGGGGAGCTGTTTTTT. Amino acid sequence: CAWSVHRGGGTGELFF.

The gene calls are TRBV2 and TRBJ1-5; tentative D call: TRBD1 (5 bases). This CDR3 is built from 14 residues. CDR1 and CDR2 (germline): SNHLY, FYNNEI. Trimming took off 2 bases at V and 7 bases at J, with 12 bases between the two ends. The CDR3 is CASSEWGSRQPQHF. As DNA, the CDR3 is TGTGCCAGCAGTGAATGGGGCAGCAGACAGCCCCAGCATTTT.

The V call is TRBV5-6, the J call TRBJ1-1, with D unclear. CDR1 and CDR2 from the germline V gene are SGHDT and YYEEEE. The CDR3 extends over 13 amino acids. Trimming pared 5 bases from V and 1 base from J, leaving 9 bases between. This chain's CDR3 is CASSDTRNTEAFF. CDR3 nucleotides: TGTGCCAGCAGTGACACCCGGAACACTGAAGCTTTCTTT.

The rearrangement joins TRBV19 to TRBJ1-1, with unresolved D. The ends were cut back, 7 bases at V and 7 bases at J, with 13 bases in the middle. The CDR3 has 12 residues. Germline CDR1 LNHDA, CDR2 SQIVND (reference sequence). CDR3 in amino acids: CASNSWAIEAFF. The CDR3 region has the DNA TGTGCCAGTAACAGTTGGGCCATTGAAGCTTTCTTT.

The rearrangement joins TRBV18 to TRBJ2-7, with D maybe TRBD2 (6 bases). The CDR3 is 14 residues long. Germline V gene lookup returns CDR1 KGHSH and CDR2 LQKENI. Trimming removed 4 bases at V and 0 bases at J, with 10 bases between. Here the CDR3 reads CASSRDSHSYEQYF. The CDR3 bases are TGTGCCAGCTCACGGGACTCACACTCCTACGAGCAGTACTTC.

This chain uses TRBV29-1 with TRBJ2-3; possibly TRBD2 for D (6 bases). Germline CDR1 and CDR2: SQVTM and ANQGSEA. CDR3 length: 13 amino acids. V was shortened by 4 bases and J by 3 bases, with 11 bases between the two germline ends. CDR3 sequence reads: CSVAMGGTDTQYF. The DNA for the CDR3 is TGCAGCGTTGCTATGGGGGGAACAGATACGCAGTATTTT.

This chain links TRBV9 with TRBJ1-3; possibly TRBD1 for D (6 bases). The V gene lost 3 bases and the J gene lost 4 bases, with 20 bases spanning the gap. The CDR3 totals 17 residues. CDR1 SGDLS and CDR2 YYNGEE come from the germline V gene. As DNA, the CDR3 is TGTGCCAGCAGCGAGAGCCTCGCGGGGGCGCAGGGAAACACCATATATTTT. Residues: CASSESLAGAQGNTIYF.

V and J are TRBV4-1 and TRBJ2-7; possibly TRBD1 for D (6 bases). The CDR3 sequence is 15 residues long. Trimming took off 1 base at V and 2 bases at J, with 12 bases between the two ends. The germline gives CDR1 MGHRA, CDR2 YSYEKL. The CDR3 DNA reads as TGCGCCAGCAGCCAAGGAGGAGCAGGGGCCTACGAGCAGTACTTC. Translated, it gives CASSQGGAGAYEQYF.

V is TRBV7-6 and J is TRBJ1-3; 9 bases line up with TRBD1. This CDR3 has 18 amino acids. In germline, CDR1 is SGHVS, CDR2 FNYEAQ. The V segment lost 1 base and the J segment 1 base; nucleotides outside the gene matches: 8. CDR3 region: CASSLEAGTGLSGNTIYF. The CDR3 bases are TGTGCCAGCAGCTTAGAGGCCGGGACAGGGCTTTCTGGAAACACCATATATTTT.

For the CDR3, the DNA is TGTGCCAGCGAGAGACAGGGGGGGCCCTACGAGCAGTACTTC. As protein: CASERQGGPYEQYF. The V and J genes are TRBV6-1 and TRBJ2-7; 9 bases agree with TRBD1. The CDR3 sequence is 14 residues long. The germline V gene has CDR1 MNHNS and CDR2 SASEGT. With 8 bases clipped from V and 2 bases from J, the junction kept 7 bases outside the gene matches.

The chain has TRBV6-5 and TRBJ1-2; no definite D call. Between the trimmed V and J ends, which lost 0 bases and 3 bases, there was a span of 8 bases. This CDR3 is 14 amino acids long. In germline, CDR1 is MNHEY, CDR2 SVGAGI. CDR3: CASSYSRRHYGYTF. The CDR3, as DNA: TGTGCCAGCAGTTACTCGAGGAGACACTATGGCTACACCTTC.

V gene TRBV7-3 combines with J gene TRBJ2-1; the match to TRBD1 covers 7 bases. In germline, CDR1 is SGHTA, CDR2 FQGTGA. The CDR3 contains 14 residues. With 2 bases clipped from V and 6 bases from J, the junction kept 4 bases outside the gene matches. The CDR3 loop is CASSLEQGLNEQFF. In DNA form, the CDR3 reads TGTGCCAGCAGCTTAGAACAGGGGCTCAATGAGCAGTTCTTC.

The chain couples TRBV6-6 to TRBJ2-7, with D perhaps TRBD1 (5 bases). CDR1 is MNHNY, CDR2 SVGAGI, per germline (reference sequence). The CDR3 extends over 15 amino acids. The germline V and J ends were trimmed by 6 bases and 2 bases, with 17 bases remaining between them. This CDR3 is CASSPEYRSAYEQYF. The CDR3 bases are TGTGCCAGCAGCCCCGAGTACAGGTCAGCCTACGAGCAGTACTTC.

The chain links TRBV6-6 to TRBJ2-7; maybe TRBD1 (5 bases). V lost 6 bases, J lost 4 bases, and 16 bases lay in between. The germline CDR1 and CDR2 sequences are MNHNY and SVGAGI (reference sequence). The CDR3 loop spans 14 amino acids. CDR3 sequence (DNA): TGTGCCAGCAGCAAAACTCCCCAGGGTTACGAGCAGTACTTC. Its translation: CASSKTPQGYEQYF.

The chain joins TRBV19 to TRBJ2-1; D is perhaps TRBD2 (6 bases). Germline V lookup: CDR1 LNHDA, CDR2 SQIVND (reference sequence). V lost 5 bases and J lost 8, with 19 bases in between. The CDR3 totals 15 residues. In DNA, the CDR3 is TGTGCCAGTAGTTTCCGGGGGAGGCCGGGGGATGAGCAGTTCTTC. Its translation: CASSFRGRPGDEQFF.

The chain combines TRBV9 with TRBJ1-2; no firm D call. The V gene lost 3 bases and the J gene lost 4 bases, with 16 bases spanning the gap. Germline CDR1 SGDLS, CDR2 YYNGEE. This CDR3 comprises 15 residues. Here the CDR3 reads CASSAQTQAAYGYTF. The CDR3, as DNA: TGTGCCAGCAGCGCCCAAACTCAGGCCGCCTATGGCTACACCTTC.